This TCR beta chain was captured in a study of cytomegalovirus exposure and HLA in healthy donors. As for the study in general: Genotyping of 398 donors showed that approximately 83% belonged to the Caucasian-associated ancestry cluster.

The V end was cut by 4 bases, the J end by 10 bases, with 11 bases between. Germline V gene lookup returns CDR1 MNHNY and CDR2 SVGAGI (reference sequence). The CDR3 loop spans 12 amino acids. Use of 60 Vbeta and 13 Jbeta primers characterized the PCR. Repertoires were generated with immunoSEQ multiplex PCR, while TCRdb's copy carries only in-frame clones and drops some. This table holds some 150,000 clones, roughly 80% found once. For this clone: Its antigen remains unknown.

General observations from the study: With DRB1 most and HLA-C fewest, TCR association rates differed between HLA loci in a later analysis.

The source is a woman between 35 and 50 years old in good health and CMV-seronegative. J is TRBJ2-1 and V is TRBV6-6, with D uncertain. Sample: PBMCs. This CDR3 is CASSSETEEQFF. The CDR3 bases are TGTGCCAGCAGTTCCGAGACTGAAGAGCAGTTCTTC.